The 19 T cell receptor beta chains below all came from one sample that was sequenced in a study of blood T cell dynamics during melanoma immunotherapy. The protocol was immunoSEQ multiplex PCR, while the TCRdb copy is restricted to in-frame clones and leaves out a portion. The sample has over 14,000 clones, over 75% seen once. Time point reported: pre-treatment baseline. Sequencing used blood, obtained from a patient treated with checkpoint blockade. Receptor source: a human donor with melanoma.

The V and J genes are TRBV7-9 and TRBJ2-1; D may correspond to TRBD1 or TRBD2 (5 bases each). Germline V CDR1 and CDR2: SEHNR, FQNEAQ (reference sequence). V was cut by 2 bases and J by 7 bases, with 12 bases left in between. This CDR3 has 14 amino acids. DNA for the CDR3: TGTGCCAGCAGCTTAATGGGGGTGGCGAATGAGCAGTTCTTC. Its protein is CASSLMGVANEQFF.

The V call is TRBV2, the J call TRBJ1-6; D is unresolved. V lost 7 bases to trimming and J lost 9 bases, with 10 bases between them. The CDR3 consists of 12 residues. Germline loops: CDR1 SNHLY, CDR2 FYNNEI. The CDR3 DNA follows: TGTGCCAGCACCTCAGGAACTTCACCCCTCCACTTT. It codes for CASTSGTSPLHF.

This chain connects TRBV7-9 to TRBJ1-1; maybe TRBD1 (5 bases). Germline CDR1 reads SEHNR; CDR2 reads FQNEAQ (reference sequence). The length of the CDR3 is 13 residues. Trimming took 2 bases from V and 5 from J, leaving 9 bases between them. The CDR3 reads CASSLSGRTEAFF. CDR3 bases: TGTGCCAGCAGCTTATCAGGGAGGACTGAAGCTTTCTTT.

By share, this clone counts as medium-sized (0.01 to 0.1%). The gene calls are TRBV9 and TRBJ2-7; the D gene is possibly TRBD1 (5 bases). Trimming cost V 0 bases and J 3 bases, with 10 bases left between them. Germline V gene lookup returns CDR1 SGDLS and CDR2 YYNGEE. There are 14 residues in the CDR3. The DNA of the CDR3 is TGTGCCAGCAGCGTAGAGGCAGGGAACTACGAGCAGTACTTC. Translation gives CASSVEAGNYEQYF.

The chain links TRBV28 to TRBJ1-5; D is ambiguous. Trimming cost V 3 bases and J 7 bases, with 10 bases left between them. The CDR3 has 13 residues. The germline CDR1 and CDR2 sequences are MDHEN and SYDVKM. CDR3 sequence: CASSFDTRQPQHF. In DNA form, the CDR3 reads TGTGCCAGCAGTTTTGACACTCGGCAGCCCCAGCATTTT.

The chain uses TRBV2 and TRBJ1-5; no clear D gene. Germline V gene sequence: CDR1 SNHLY, CDR2 FYNNEI. The CDR3 totals 15 residues. The V end lost 6 bases, the J end lost 2 bases, and 14 bases lay between the germline ends. The CDR3 bases are TGTGCCAGCAGCGTAAAGGGTATCGGCAATCAGCCCCAGCATTTT. Translated, it gives CASSVKGIGNQPQHF.

The J gene is TRBJ2-5, the V gene TRBV7-7, with D possibly being TRBD1 (6 bases). Trimming left V 6 bases short and J 5 bases short, with 19 bases between. CDR3 length equals 15 residues. Germline CDR1 reads SSHAT; CDR2 reads FNYEAQ (reference sequence). As DNA, the CDR3 is TGTGCCAGCAGTCACCCAGGGGATGGTGGGGAGACCCAGTACTTC. Protein: CASSHPGDGGETQYF.

The rearrangement joins TRBV18 to TRBJ1-2; the match to TRBD1 covers 11 bases. CDR1 is KGHSH, CDR2 LQKENI, per germline. The CDR3 spans 15 residues. J was trimmed by 2 bases and V by 5 bases; bases with no gene match: 4. The CDR3 DNA follows: TGTGCCAGCTCAAGGGGACAGGGGGAAAACTATGGCTACACCTTC. This gives the protein CASSRGQGENYGYTF.

The J gene is TRBJ2-1, the V gene TRBV7-9; 7 positions match TRBD2. Germline V gene data show CDR1 as SEHNR and CDR2 as FQNEAQ (reference sequence). The CDR3 loop spans 15 amino acids. The ends lost 2 bases at V and 9 bases at J; junction bases unmatched: 10. The CDR3 spells CASSLRGREGGEQFF. The CDR3 DNA is TGTGCCAGCAGCTTAAGGGGCAGGGAGGGCGGTGAGCAGTTCTTC.

V usage is TRBV4-2 and J usage is TRBJ2-3, with a possible D match to TRBD2 (5 bases). The V gene's germline CDR1 is LGHNA and CDR2 YNFKEQ. There are 15 residues in the CDR3. V lost 0 bases and J lost 3, with 10 bases in between. The CDR3 bases are TGTGCCAGCAGCCAAGATAAGCGGATTACAGATACGCAGTATTTT. Translation: CASSQDKRITDTQYF.

The J gene is TRBJ1-1, the V gene TRBV6-1, with a weak D call TRBD1 (5 bases). Germline lookup yields CDR1 MNHNS and CDR2 SASEGT. CDR3 size: 14 residues. V lost 9 bases to trimming and J lost 1 base, with 15 bases between them. CDR3 loop: CASQKRRENTEAFF. As DNA, the CDR3 is TGTGCCAGTCAAAAACGCAGGGAGAACACTGAAGCTTTCTTT.

This clone was detected once. The chain has TRBV4-2 and TRBJ1-2; D unclear. This CDR3 spans 13 amino acids. Germline-derived CDR1 and CDR2 are LGHNA and YNFKEQ. Trimming removed 5 bases at V and 4 bases at J, with 11 bases between. CDR3 DNA: TGTGCCAGCAGCTCGGACCAGCTCTATGGCTACACCTTC. The encoded protein is CASSSDQLYGYTF.

The chain is built from TRBV27 and TRBJ1-1, with 7 bases aligning to TRBD1. After removal of 6 bases from V and 0 bases from J, the junction contained 7 bases not matched to a gene. The germline V gene has CDR1 MNHEY and CDR2 SMNVEV (reference sequence). The CDR3 loop spans 15 amino acids. The CDR3 DNA reads as TGTGCCAGCAGACCGGGACAGACTTTGAACACTGAAGCTTTCTTT. This gives the protein CASRPGQTLNTEAFF.

V and J are TRBV5-1 and TRBJ2-5, with 7 bases that match TRBD1. Germline V gives CDR1 SGHRS, CDR2 YFSETQ. V lost 3 bases and J lost 2; bases outside the gene matches: 7. There are 15 residues in the CDR3. The CDR3 loop reads CASSYGTAQQETQYF. The CDR3, as DNA: TGCGCCAGCAGCTACGGGACAGCACAACAAGAGACCCAGTACTTC.

J is TRBJ2-1 and V is TRBV7-9, with a possible D match to TRBD1 (5 bases). Per germline, CDR1 SEHNR and CDR2 FQNEAQ (reference sequence). V lost 0 bases and J lost 5, with 8 bases in between. The CDR3 consists of 14 residues. The CDR3 region has the DNA TGTGCCAGCAGCTTAGCCGACAGAAACAATGAGCAGTTCTTC. Protein product: CASSLADRNNEQFF. Full variable domain (rest looked up from reference TRBV7-9 and TRBJ2-1): DTGVSQNPRHKITKRGQNVTFRCDPISEHNRLYWYRQTLGQGPEFLTYFQNEAQLEKSRLLSDRFSAERPKGSFSTLEIQRTEQGDSAMYLCASSLADRNNEQFFGPGTRLTVL.

This clone was recorded a few times. The V gene is TRBV6-6, the J gene TRBJ2-7; D remains unclear. There are 12 residues in the CDR3. CDR1 is MNHNY, CDR2 SVGAGI, per germline (reference sequence). The V end lost 5 bases, the J end lost 6 bases, and 11 bases lay between the germline ends. CDR3 amino acids: CASSRTVGEQYF. In DNA form, the CDR3 reads TGTGCCAGCAGTAGGACCGTGGGCGAGCAGTACTTC.

The chain uses TRBV2 and TRBJ1-2, with unresolved D. Germline assignment: CDR1 SNHLY and CDR2 FYNNEI. The V and J ends lost 3 bases and 4 bases respectively, with 6 bases between them. The CDR3 has 12 residues. The CDR3 sequence is CASSDSVYGYTF. For the CDR3, the DNA is TGTGCCAGCAGTGATTCCGTCTATGGCTACACCTTC.

On this clone itself: Other nucleotide sequences from this sample produce the same CDR3. The V and J genes are TRBV2 and TRBJ1-5; D is unresolved. The CDR3 is 13 amino acids. The V end was cut by 3 bases, the J end by 2 bases, with 5 bases between. Germline V CDR1 and CDR2: SNHLY, FYNNEI. The CDR3 protein is CASSELGNQPQHF. The CDR3 region has the DNA TGTGCCAGCAGTGAGTTGGGCAATCAGCCCCAGCATTTT.

This clone was counted only a few times. This chain connects TRBV6-5 to TRBJ1-5, with 9 bases fitting TRBD1. Germline loops: CDR1 MNHEY, CDR2 SVGAGI. CDR3 length: 13 residues. Germline trimming cut 7 bases from V and 7 bases from J; bases unmatched to any gene: 5. This chain's CDR3 is CASTQGAGQPQHF. The CDR3 DNA sequence: TGTGCCAGCACACAGGGGGCAGGGCAGCCCCAGCATTTT.